This section outlines one TCR beta chain sequence together with its context. What it recognizes is unknown. The CDR3 is 14 residues long. The V gene end was trimmed by 2 bases and the J gene end by 6 bases; junction bases not matched to a gene: 5. The germline V gene encodes CDR1 SEHNR and CDR2 FQNEAQ (reference sequence). TCRdb processed the reads anew with MiXCR; each CDR3 protein has one entry. This table holds hundreds of thousands of distinct CDR3 sequences, roughly 46% found once. This record comes from a study of T cell repertoires in cytomegalovirus infection. The source material was cultured PBMCs, sampled from culture after CMV antigen stimulation. This sequence was found in a human donor in good health (CMV status not recorded). Some clones in this sample may be carry-over from other donors' samples. The rearrangement joins TRBV7-9 to TRBJ1-1; 8 bases are a match to TRBD1. The CDR3 loop reads CASSLQGARPEAFF. CDR3 nucleotides: TGTGCCAGCAGCTTACAGGGGGCCCGCCCTGAAGCTTTCTTT.